Listed below are T cell receptor beta chains from one sample, sequenced in a study of shared clonotypes between healthy human individuals. This table comes from immunoSEQ multiplex PCR, and its TCRdb copy is limited to in-frame clones, with some not included. Of 1.5 million to 2.5 million clones listed, approximately 94% are singletons. Sample: naive CD8+ T cells sorted from blood. Receptors originate from a young man in good health. CDR3s include the opening cysteine and the closing phenylalanine or tryptophan. Each record gives: V gene, J gene, clone size, CDR3 protein. A row's size may be missing; if present it is once, few, many or a size class.

>TRBV13|TRBJ2-2|.
CASSRGHITFTGELFF
>TRBV27|TRBJ1-6|.
CASSSTGGGSPLHF
>TRBV6-5|TRBJ2-1|.
CASSYVDRVHEQFF
>TRBV9|TRBJ2-1|.
CASSVGAGSSYNEQFF
>TRBV12-5|TRBJ2-7|.
CASGLSWDEQYF
>TRBV7-9|TRBJ1-1|.
CASSDEGSFTEAFF
>TRBV5-1|TRBJ2-5|.
CASSLGQGGETQYF
>TRBV29-1|TRBJ1-2|.
CSVEGETNYGYTF
>TRBV7-9|TRBJ2-7|.
CASSQGPWRYF
>TRBV6-6|TRBJ1-5|.
CASSSGTGPYQLQHF
>TRBV27|TRBJ1-2|.
CASSSTTGGYGYTF
>TRBV27|TRBJ1-2|.
CASSTTHTGYGYTF
>TRBV5-1|TRBJ1-2|.
CASRYETVNYGYTF
>TRBV5-1|TRBJ2-5|.
CASSLPRVGQETQYF
>TRBV6-5|TRBJ1-6|.
CASSYAGMGSPLHF
>TRBV6-5|TRBJ1-2|.
CASSYTGYGYTF
>TRBV10-3|TRBJ2-5|.
CAIGSGLGETQYF
>TRBV5-6|TRBJ1-1|.
CASSLDRAEVTEAFF
>TRBV15|TRBJ2-2|.
CATSRDRFTGELFF
>TRBV28|TRBJ1-6|once
CASHGTGNSPLHF
>TRBV30|TRBJ2-3|.
CAWSVLAGGQDTQYF
>TRBV6-1|TRBJ1-2|.
CAGGTPRGYYGYTF
>TRBV6-1|TRBJ2-4|.
CASSEMRLQNIQYF
>TRBV7-2|TRBJ2-3|.
CASSPFGIGGGTDTQYF
>TRBV7-2|TRBJ2-7|.
CASSFGLAGNYEQYF
>TRBV14|TRBJ2-7|.
CASSQGQGRIYEQYF
>TRBV9|TRBJ2-3|.
CASSVWGGLRDTQYF
>TRBV19|TRBJ2-1|.
CASSILGGNEQFF
>TRBV7-9|TRBJ2-5|.
CASTQQGETQYF
>TRBV9|TRBJ1-6|.
CASSVGLGGGSPLHF
>TRBV9|TRBJ1-2|.
CASSVPGTGGGGYTF
>TRBV6-5|TRBJ2-7|.
CASSYGEGGYEQYF
>TRBV27|TRBJ1-1|.
CASAKLGQVNTEAFF
>TRBV27|TRBJ2-1|.
CASSISAGAGDNEQFF
>TRBV25-1|TRBJ2-1|once
CASSEWGANGEQFF
>TRBV27|TRBJ1-2|.
CASSLGQGYGYTF
>TRBV28|TRBJ2-2|.
CASGRDTESNTGELFF
>TRBV11-2|TRBJ1-3|.
CASSSGGTGNTIYF
>TRBV6-4|TRBJ2-3|.
CASSDWGRTTDTQYF
>TRBV10-2|TRBJ1-6|.
CASSEGGTGNSPLHF
>TRBV9|TRBJ2-7|.
CASSTRVGGHSYEQYF
>TRBV7-9|TRBJ2-7|.
CAGSAGSYEQYF
>TRBV6-6|TRBJ2-2|.
CASSGLAGPPGELFF
>TRBV27|TRBJ1-2|.
CASSLTGQGIEDYGYTF
>TRBV28|TRBJ1-4|.
CASSPGGTENEKLFF
>TRBV10-3|TRBJ1-5|.
CAISERGEGNQPQHF
>TRBV6-5|TRBJ1-5|once
CASSSLADREQPQHF
>TRBV6-5|TRBJ1-6|.
CASAPDPYNSPLHF
>TRBV7-9|TRBJ2-7|.
CASSVTSGAPYEQYF
>TRBV27|TRBJ1-6|.
CASSYTGGYNSPLHF
>TRBV9|TRBJ2-7|.
CASSQAGEEYEQYF